This T cell receptor (beta chain) was sequenced during a study of long-term antiretroviral therapy in people with HIV. V shed 3 bases and J shed 0 bases, with 15 bases lying between them. The CDR3 is made up of 16 amino acids. CDR1 is SGHVS, CDR2 FNYEAQ, per germline. Clinicians in the United States treated all participants with HIV. Notes on the study in general: ART was followed by higher diversity that remained below transplant donor controls.

This clone was seen more than once but under ten times. Its specificity is unknown. Sequencing relied on immunoSEQ assay v3.0, run at survey level. The table came from immunoSEQ multiplex PCR; TCRdb's copy has only in-frame clones and leaves some out. There are about 24,000 clones in the sample; 75% to 90% occur only once, and roughly a quarter lies in the top ten. The source of this sequence is a man aged 45-65 years with HIV. The input for sequencing was unsorted PBMCs, taken 0.4 years after starting antiretroviral therapy. This rearrangement joins TRBV7-6 to TRBJ2-7; either TRBD1 or TRBD2 may fit D (7 bases each). The CDR3 sequence: CASSFDERDSSYEQYF. The CDR3 DNA is TGTGCCAGCAGCTTCGATGAGCGGGACAGCTCCTACGAGCAGTACTTC.